This T cell receptor (beta chain) appears in the sequencing data of a study of technical replicates of blood from several donors. The protocol was immunoSEQ multiplex PCR, while the TCRdb copy is restricted to in-frame clones and leaves out a portion. The table records just over 75,000 clones, approximately 93% of them present only once. V gave up 3 bases and J gave up 8 bases; unmatched junction bases: 2. The CDR3 consists of 15 residues. Germline V CDR1 and CDR2: SGDLS, YYNGEE. Sequencing used T cells isolated from PBMCs. The clonotype was recovered from a human donor in good health. The chain uses TRBV9 and TRBJ2-2, with 15 bases identical to TRBD2. The CDR3 DNA follows: TGTGCCAGCAGCGCGGGACTAGCGGGAGGTGGGGAGCTGTTTTTT. This gives the protein CASSAGLAGGGELFF.